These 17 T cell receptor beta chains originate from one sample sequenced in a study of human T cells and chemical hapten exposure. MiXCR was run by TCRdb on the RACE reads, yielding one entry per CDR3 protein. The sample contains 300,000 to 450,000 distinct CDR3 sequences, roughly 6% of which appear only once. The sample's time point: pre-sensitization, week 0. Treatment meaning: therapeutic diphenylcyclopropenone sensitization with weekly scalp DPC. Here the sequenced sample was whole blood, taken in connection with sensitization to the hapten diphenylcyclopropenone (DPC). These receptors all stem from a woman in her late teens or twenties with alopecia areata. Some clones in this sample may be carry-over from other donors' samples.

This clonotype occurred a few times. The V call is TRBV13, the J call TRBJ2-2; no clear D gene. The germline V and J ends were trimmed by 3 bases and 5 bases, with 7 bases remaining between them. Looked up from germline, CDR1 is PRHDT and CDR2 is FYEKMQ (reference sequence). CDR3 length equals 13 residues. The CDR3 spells CASSFTVTGELFF. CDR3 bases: TGTGCCAGCAGCTTCACAGTTACCGGGGAGCTGTTTTTT.

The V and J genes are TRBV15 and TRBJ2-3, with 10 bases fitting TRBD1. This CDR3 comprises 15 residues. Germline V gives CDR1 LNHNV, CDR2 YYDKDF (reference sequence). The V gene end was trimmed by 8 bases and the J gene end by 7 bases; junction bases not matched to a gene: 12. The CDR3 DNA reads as TGTGCCACCCGGACAGGGGGACCAGCCACGAATACGCAGTATTTT. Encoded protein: CATRTGGPATNTQYF. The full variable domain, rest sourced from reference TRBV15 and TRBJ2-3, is DAMVIQNPRYQVTQFGKPVTLSCSQTLNHNVMYWYQQKSSQAPKLLFHYYDKDFNNEADTPDNFQSRRPNTSFCFLDIRSPGLGDTAMYLCATRTGGPATNTQYFGPGTRLTVL.

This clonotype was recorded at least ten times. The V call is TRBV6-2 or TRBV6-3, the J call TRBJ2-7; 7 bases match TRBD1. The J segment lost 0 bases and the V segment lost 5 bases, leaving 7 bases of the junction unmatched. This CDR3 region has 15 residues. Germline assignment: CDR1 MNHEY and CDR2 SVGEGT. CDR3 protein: CASSRQGIFSYEQYF. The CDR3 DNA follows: TGTGCCAGCAGTCGACAGGGCATTTTCTCCTACGAGCAGTACTTC.

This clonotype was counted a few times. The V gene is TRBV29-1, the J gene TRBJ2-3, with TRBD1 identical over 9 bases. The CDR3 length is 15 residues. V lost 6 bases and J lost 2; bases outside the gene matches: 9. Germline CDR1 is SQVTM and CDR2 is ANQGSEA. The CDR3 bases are TGCAGCGTGGAACCGGGACAGGGTAACACAGATACGCAGTATTTT. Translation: CSVEPGQGNTDTQYF.

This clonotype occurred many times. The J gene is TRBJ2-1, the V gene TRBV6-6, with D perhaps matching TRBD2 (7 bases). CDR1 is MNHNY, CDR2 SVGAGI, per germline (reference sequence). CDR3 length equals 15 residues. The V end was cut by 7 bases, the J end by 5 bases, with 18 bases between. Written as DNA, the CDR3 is TGTGCCAGCAAACCCCAGCGGGGACAACACAATGAGCAGTTCTTC. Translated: CASKPQRGQHNEQFF.

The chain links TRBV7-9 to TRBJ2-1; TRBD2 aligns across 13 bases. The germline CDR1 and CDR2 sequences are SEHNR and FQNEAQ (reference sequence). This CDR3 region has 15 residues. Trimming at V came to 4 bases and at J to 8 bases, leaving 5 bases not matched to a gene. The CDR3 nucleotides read TGTGCCAGCAGCTCACTAGCGGGGGGGAATTATGAGCAGTTCTTC. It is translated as CASSSLAGGNYEQFF.

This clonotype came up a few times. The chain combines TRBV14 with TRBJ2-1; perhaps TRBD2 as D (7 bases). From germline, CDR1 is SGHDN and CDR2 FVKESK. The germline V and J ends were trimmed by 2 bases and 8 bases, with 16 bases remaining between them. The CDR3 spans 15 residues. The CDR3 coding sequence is TGTGCCAGCAGCCAAAGAGGGGGGGCTCGGGATGAGCAGTTCTTC. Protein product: CASSQRGGARDEQFF.

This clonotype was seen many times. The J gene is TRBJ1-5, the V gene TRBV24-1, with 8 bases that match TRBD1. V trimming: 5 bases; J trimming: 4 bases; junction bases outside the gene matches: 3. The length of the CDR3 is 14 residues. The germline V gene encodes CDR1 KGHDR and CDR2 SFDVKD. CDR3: CATSGTGRNQPQHF. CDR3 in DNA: TGTGCCACCAGTGGGACAGGGCGTAATCAGCCCCAGCATTTT.

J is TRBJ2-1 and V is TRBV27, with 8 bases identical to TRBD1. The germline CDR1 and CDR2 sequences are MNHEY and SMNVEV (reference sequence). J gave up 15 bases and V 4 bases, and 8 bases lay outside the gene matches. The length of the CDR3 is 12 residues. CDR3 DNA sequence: TGTGCCAGCAGTTCCCCCAGGGGGCTTCTGTTCTTC. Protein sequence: CASSSPRGLLFF.

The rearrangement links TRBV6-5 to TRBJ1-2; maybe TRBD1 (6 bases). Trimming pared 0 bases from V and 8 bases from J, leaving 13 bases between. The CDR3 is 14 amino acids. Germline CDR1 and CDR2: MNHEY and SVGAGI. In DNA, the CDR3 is TGTGCCAGCAGTTACTCGCAGGGGCGGCGCGGCTACACCTTC. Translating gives CASSYSQGRRGYTF.

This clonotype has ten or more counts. CDR3 sequence: CASSRAGANTGELFF. The DNA of the CDR3 is TGTGCCAGCAGCCGAGCCGGGGCGAACACCGGGGAGCTGTTTTTT. The rearrangement joins TRBV4-2 to TRBJ2-2; weak D call: TRBD2 (5 bases). The CDR3 is 15 residues long. V dropped 4 bases and J dropped 0 bases, with 9 bases sitting between them. From germline, CDR1 is LGHNA and CDR2 YNFKEQ.

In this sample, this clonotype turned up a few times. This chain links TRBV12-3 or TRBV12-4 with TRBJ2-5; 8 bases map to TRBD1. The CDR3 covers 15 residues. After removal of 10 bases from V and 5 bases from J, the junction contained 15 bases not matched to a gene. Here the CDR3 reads CATDRGGPRMETQYF. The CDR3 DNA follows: TGTGCCACCGACAGGGGCGGACCCCGGATGGAGACCCAGTACTTC.

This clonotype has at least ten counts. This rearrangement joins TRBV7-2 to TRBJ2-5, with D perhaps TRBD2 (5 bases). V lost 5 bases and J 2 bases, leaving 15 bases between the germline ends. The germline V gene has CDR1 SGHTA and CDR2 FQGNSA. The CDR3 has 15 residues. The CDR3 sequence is CASSQSLAQQETQYF. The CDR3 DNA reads TGTGCCAGCAGCCAATCTCTAGCCCAACAAGAGACCCAGTACTTC.

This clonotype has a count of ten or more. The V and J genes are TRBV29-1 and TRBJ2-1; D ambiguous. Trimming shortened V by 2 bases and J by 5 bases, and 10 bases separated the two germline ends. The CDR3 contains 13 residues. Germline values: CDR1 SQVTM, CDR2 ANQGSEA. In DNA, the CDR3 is TGCAGCGTTGAAAGTTGGAAGAACAATGAGCAGTTCTTC. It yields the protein CSVESWKNNEQFF.

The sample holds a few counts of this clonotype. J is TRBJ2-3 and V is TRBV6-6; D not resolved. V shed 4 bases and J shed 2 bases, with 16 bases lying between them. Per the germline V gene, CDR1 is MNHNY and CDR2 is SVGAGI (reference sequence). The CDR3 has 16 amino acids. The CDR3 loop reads CASSFDRQPYTDTQYF. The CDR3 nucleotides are TGTGCCAGCAGTTTCGACCGACAACCTTACACAGATACGCAGTATTTT.

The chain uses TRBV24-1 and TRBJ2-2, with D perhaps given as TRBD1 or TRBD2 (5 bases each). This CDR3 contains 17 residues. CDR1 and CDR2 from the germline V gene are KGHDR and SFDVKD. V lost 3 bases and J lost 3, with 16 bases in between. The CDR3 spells CATSDGGRVGDTGELFF. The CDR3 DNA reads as TGTGCCACCAGTGATGGAGGCAGGGTTGGGGACACCGGGGAGCTGTTTTTT.

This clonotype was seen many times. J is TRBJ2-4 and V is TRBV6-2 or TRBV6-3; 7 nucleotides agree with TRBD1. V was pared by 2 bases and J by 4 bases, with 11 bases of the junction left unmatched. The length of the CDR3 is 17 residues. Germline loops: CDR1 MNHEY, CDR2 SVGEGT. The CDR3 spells CASSYPWSEDRKNIQYF. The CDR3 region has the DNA TGTGCCAGCAGTTACCCCTGGTCGGAGGACAGGAAAAACATTCAGTACTTC.